The TCR beta chain under discussion was sequenced for a study of CD8 T cells in Susac syndrome. Across the whole study: When their blood was taken, the Susac syndrome patients had either not yet had any therapy, were taking corticosteroids, or were taking intravenous immunoglobulin alone. Study findings and constraints: In TEMRA cells and active patients, CD8+ clonal expansion in Susac reached its peak.

This CDR3 contains 14 residues. Germline V gives CDR1 SEHNR, CDR2 FQNEAQ (reference sequence). The V and J ends lost 5 bases and 1 base respectively, with 12 bases between them. Random hexamers were used to reverse transcribe the RNA input (about 0.5 to 1 ug). Across 54 Vbeta and 13 Jbeta, immunoSEQ multiplex PCR amplified TCR beta CDR3. TCRdb re-derived calls from the immunoSEQ multiplex PCR reads in MiXCR, one entry per CDR3 protein. The data show about 130,000 distinct CDR3 sequences, about 94% seen once. As for this clonotype: Its specificity is not known.

While CD8+ and CD4+ T cells were isolated negatively, TEMRA cells were enriched by FACS. The rearrangement uses TRBV7-9 and TRBJ2-7; no clear D. The TCR sequence derives from a human donor with Susac syndrome. The specimen was CD8+ T cells from PBMCs. CDR3 loop: CASSTRTDSYEQYF. The CDR3 nucleotides are TGTGCCAGCAGCACCCGGACGGATTCCTACGAGCAGTACTTC.